This T cell receptor (beta chain) was sequenced during a study of cytomegalovirus exposure and HLA in healthy donors. The PCR used 60 Vbeta and 13 Jbeta primers. Some clones are missing from TCRdb's copy, which holds only in-frame ones; the method was immunoSEQ multiplex PCR. The sample shows approximately 100,000 clones, 77% of them seen only once. As regards this clone: Its antigen is unidentified.

Regarding the study as a whole: The authors later linked a missense DCLRE1C variant to TCR beta V- and J-gene trimming.

The origin of this receptor is a middle-aged man in good health and CMV-seropositive. Material: PBMCs.

CDR3 sequence reads: CASSQRQGAMNTEAFF. The DNA for the CDR3 is TGTGCCAGCAGCCAACGACAGGGGGCGATGAACACTGAAGCTTTCTTT. J is TRBJ1-1 and V is TRBV14; 10 bases fit TRBD1. V dropped 2 bases and J dropped 0; count of bases not matched to a gene: 3. The CDR3 totals 16 residues. From germline, CDR1 is SGHDN and CDR2 FVKESK.